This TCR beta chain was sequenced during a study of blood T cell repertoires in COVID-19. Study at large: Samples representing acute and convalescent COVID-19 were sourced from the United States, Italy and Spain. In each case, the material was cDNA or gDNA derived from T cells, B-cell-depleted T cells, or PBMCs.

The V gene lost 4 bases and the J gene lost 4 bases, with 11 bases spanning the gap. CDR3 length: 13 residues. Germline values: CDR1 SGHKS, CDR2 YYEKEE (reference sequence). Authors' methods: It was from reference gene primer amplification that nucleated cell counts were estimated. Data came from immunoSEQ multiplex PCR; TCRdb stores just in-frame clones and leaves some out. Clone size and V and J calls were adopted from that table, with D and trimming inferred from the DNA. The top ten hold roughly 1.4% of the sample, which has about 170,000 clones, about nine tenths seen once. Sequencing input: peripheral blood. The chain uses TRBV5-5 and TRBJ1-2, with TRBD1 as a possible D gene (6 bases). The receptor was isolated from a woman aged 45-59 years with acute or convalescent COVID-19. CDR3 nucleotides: TGTGCCAGCAGCCCGGGACACATCTATGGCTACACCTTC. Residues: CASSPGHIYGYTF. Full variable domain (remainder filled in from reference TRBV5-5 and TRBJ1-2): DAGVTQSPTHLIKTRGQQVTLRCSPISGHKSVSWYQQVLGQGPQFIFQYYEKEERGRGNFPDRFSARQFPNYSSELNVNALLLGDSALYLCASSPGHIYGYTFGSGTRLTVV.